This TCR beta chain was obtained from a study of cytomegalovirus exposure and HLA in healthy donors. Study-level points and caveats: In a later analysis, CMV-associated beta chains were mostly HLA-associated, it appeared. TCR beta chains numbering 150 to 200 were designated cytomegalovirus-associated.

The sample holds one count of this clone. Antigen: not known. Deletions cut 3 bases from V and 2 bases from J, with 14 bases between. From germline, CDR1 is MDHEN and CDR2 SYDVKM. The length of the CDR3 is 15 residues. The study ran its PCR with 60 Vbeta and 13 Jbeta primers. This table comes from immunoSEQ multiplex PCR, and its TCRdb copy is limited to in-frame clones, with some not included. Here the sample spans about 150,000 clones, just under 90% being singletons. The receptor comes from a woman aged 30 to 39 in good health and CMV-seronegative. The rearrangement joins TRBV28 to TRBJ2-7, with D perhaps TRBD1 (5 bases). The specimen was PBMCs. CDR3 amino acids: CASSFNSGSTYEQYF. The CDR3 DNA reads TGTGCCAGCAGTTTTAATTCAGGGTCAACCTACGAGCAGTACTTC.